The next 26 T cell receptor beta chains were all read from a single sample in a study of T cells in Graves' hyperthyroidism and ophthalmopathy (dated by TCRdb to between 2018 and 2021). Libraries were built with multiplex PCR. Sequencing took place on an Illumina HiSeq 2000. The TCR beta CDR3 regions were amplified from the RNA transcripts. A first-round RT-PCR of the TCR CDR3 used the HTBI primer set with the Qiagen OneStep RT-PCR kit. The raw public data were reprocessed by TCRdb itself: fastp quality trimming at Q25, MiXCR clonotype calling, in-frame beta chains only. Each CDR3 protein gets just one entry, which takes the most common genes and DNA from the rows behind it. A total of 300,000 to 350,000 distinct CDR3 sequences appear in this sample, around 23% of them only once. The ten top clones hold around half of the sample. The sequenced sample consisted of blood. The receptors here all came from a woman aged 50 to 65 with Graves' hyperthyroidism.

The V and J genes are TRBV6-1 and TRBJ1-3, with D unresolved. Trimming removed 8 bases at V and 0 bases at J, with 11 bases between. The length of the CDR3 is 14 residues. Per germline, CDR1 MNHNS and CDR2 SASEGT. Here the CDR3 reads CASFPGNSGNTIYF. The CDR3 nucleotides are TGTGCCAGCTTTCCCGGGAACTCTGGAAACACCATATATTTT.

The sample holds a few counts of this clonotype. This may be a read error: a much more frequent sequence differs by one nucleotide. The J gene is TRBJ2-1, the V gene TRBV7-3, with 7 bases that match TRBD1. CDR3 length: 13 amino acids. Germline V gene data show CDR1 as SGHTA and CDR2 as FQGTGA. CDR3 nucleotide sequence: TGTGCCAACAGCTTGACAGGGAACGATGAGCAGTTCTTC. Its translation: CANSLTGNDEQFF.

The sample holds many counts of this clonotype. Relative to the germline gene, one junction end is altered; a read error may explain this. The V gene is TRBV3-1, the J gene TRBJ1-4; D gene ambiguous. The CDR3 has 12 amino acids. CDR1 and CDR2 (germline): LGHDT, YNNKEL (reference sequence). The CDR3: CASSPTHEKLFF. The CDR3 DNA reads TGTGCCAGCAGCCCAACTCATGAAAAACTGTTTTTT.

This clonotype was picked up many times. This chain joins TRBV9 and TRBJ2-3, with D hard to call. The length of the CDR3 is 15 residues. Deletions cut 0 bases from V and 2 bases from J, with 10 bases between. The V gene's germline CDR1 is SGDLS and CDR2 YYNGEE. CDR3 protein: CASSVGGRPTDTQYF. The CDR3 nucleotides are TGTGCCAGCAGCGTAGGAGGCAGGCCCACAGATACGCAGTATTTT.

This clonotype appeared a few times. The V gene is TRBV9, the J gene TRBJ2-3; 9 nucleotides line up with TRBD2. J lost 6 bases, V lost 1 base, and 6 bases had no gene match. The length of the CDR3 is 15 residues. Per germline, CDR1 SGDLS and CDR2 YYNGEE. CDR3 sequence reads: CASSVPAGGLDTQYF. CDR3 DNA: TGTGCCAGCAGCGTACCTGCGGGAGGGTTGGATACGCAGTATTTT. The entire variable domain, with the rest obtained from reference TRBV9 and TRBJ2-3, is as follows: DSGVTQTPKHLITATGQRVTLRCSPRSGDLSVYWYQQSLDQGLQFLIQYYNGEERAKGNILERFSAQQFPDLHSELNLSSLELGDSALYFCASSVPAGGLDTQYFGPGTRLTVL.

The sample holds a few counts of this clonotype. The chain joins TRBV30 to TRBJ2-3, with TRBD2 as a possible D gene (6 bases). Germline V gives CDR1 GTSNPN, CDR2 SVGIG (reference sequence). CDR3 size: 15 residues. Trimming took off 1 base at V and 0 bases at J, with 11 bases between the two ends. CDR3 sequence (DNA): TGTGCCTGGAGTGAACGACGGGGGAGCACAGATACGCAGTATTTT. Amino acid sequence: CAWSERRGSTDTQYF.

This clonotype was seen at least ten times. This chain connects TRBV24-1 to TRBJ2-3, with TRBD2 matching over 10 bases. Germline CDR1 KGHDR, CDR2 SFDVKD. This CDR3 has 16 residues. The V segment lost 4 bases and the J segment 2 bases; nucleotides outside the gene matches: 5. CDR3 nucleotide sequence: TGTGCCACCAGTGACCAACTAGCGGGGAACACAGATACGCAGTATTTT. It encodes CATSDQLAGNTDTQYF.

The chain recombines TRBV5-1 with TRBJ2-3; possible D gene TRBD1, 6 bases. Germline CDR1 SGHRS, CDR2 YFSETQ. The CDR3 has 15 amino acids. The V end was cut by 0 bases, the J end by 4 bases, with 12 bases between. The CDR3 here is CASSLEARGSDTQYF. The CDR3 DNA sequence: TGCGCCAGCAGCTTGGAGGCCAGGGGTTCAGATACGCAGTATTTT.

Many counts were recorded for this clonotype. The J gene is TRBJ1-2, the V gene TRBV11-3; weak D call: TRBD1 (5 bases). The CDR3 covers 15 residues. V was pared by 4 bases and J by 4 bases, with 16 bases between. Germline values: CDR1 SGHNT, CDR2 YENEEA. The CDR3 spells CASSSTRDDGYGYTF. As DNA, the CDR3 is TGTGCCAGCAGCTCCACCCGGGACGACGGCTATGGCTACACCTTC.

This rearrangement joins TRBV7-2 to TRBJ2-4; 7 bases match TRBD2. V shed 6 bases and J 5 bases; nucleotides not matched to a gene: 7. The CDR3 contains 14 residues. Germline V gene lookup returns CDR1 SGHTA and CDR2 FQGNSA. The CDR3 sequence: CASSSAGVQNIQYF. CDR3 in DNA: TGTGCCAGCAGTTCGGCGGGGGTACAAAACATTCAGTACTTC.

This clonotype has a count of ten or more. The chain links TRBV30 to TRBJ2-5; D not resolved. Trimming took 3 bases from V and 2 from J, leaving 13 bases between them. The CDR3 runs 14 residues. Germline-derived CDR1 and CDR2 are GTSNPN and SVGIG (reference sequence). CDR3 amino acids: CAWRFGRWQETQYF. In DNA form, the CDR3 reads TGTGCCTGGAGGTTTGGCAGGTGGCAAGAGACCCAGTACTTC.

This clonotype was counted many times. One end of the junction does not line up with germline, which may come from a read error. The rearrangement uses TRBV7-7 and TRBJ2-1; the match to TRBD2 covers 9 bases. Germline V gives CDR1 SSHAT, CDR2 FNYEAQ (reference sequence). The CDR3 sequence is 15 residues long. In DNA form, the CDR3 reads TGTGCTAGCAGCCAGACTAGCGGAGTATACAATGAGCAGTTCTTC. This encodes CASSQTSGVYNEQFF.

The chain carries TRBV11-3 and TRBJ2-7; 7 nucleotides match TRBD1. CDR1 and CDR2 (germline): SGHNT, YENEEA. V shed 3 bases and J 7 bases; nucleotides not matched to a gene: 6. This CDR3 has 13 residues. The CDR3 protein is CASSFNRGEEQYF. Written as DNA, the CDR3 is TGTGCCAGCAGCTTCAACAGGGGTGAAGAGCAGTACTTC.

Ten or more counts support this clonotype. This sequence joins TRBV11-3 and TRBJ2-3; 11 bases agree with TRBD2. V gave up 0 bases and J gave up 2 bases; unmatched junction bases: 7. Germline loops: CDR1 SGHNT, CDR2 YENEEA. The CDR3 has 18 residues. CDR3 region: CASSLDSLAGGSTDTQYF. The CDR3 nucleotides are TGTGCCAGCAGCTTAGATTCCCTAGCGGGAGGATCCACAGATACGCAGTATTTT.

The chain links TRBV5-1 to TRBJ1-1; 7 nucleotides agree with TRBD1. Looked up from germline, CDR1 is SGHRS and CDR2 is YFSETQ. This CDR3 region has 12 residues. The V segment lost 6 bases and the J segment 7 bases; nucleotides outside the gene matches: 6. The CDR3 reads CASTLDRIEAFF. CDR3 DNA sequence: TGCGCCAGCACATTGGACAGGATTGAAGCTTTCTTT.

This clonotype was seen once. The chain carries TRBV7-8 and TRBJ2-3, with 11 nucleotides matching TRBD2. The germline gives CDR1 SGHVS, CDR2 FQNEAQ. The CDR3 is 15 residues long. V shed 5 bases, J shed 4 bases, and the junction held 5 bases outside the gene matches. The CDR3 DNA is TGTGCCAGCAGCGATCTAGCGGGGGGCCCAGATACGCAGTATTTT. It encodes CASSDLAGGPDTQYF. The full variable domain, rest sourced from reference TRBV7-8 and TRBJ2-3, is GAGVSQSPRYKVAKRGQDVALRCDPISGHVSLFWYQQALGQGPEFLTYFQNEAQLDKSGLPSDRFFAERPEGSVSTLKIQRTQQEDSAVYLCASSDLAGGPDTQYFGPGTRLTVL.

The chain is built from TRBV29-1 and TRBJ1-6, with TRBD1 identical over 7 bases. The CDR3 sequence is 13 residues long. The V gene end was trimmed by 4 bases and the J gene end by 6 bases; junction bases not matched to a gene: 3. Germline V gene lookup returns CDR1 SQVTM and CDR2 ANQGSEA. The CDR3 sequence is CSVGQGGNSPLHF. The CDR3 DNA reads TGCAGCGTTGGACAGGGTGGTAATTCACCCCTCCACTTT.

This clonotype was observed at least ten times. The V and J genes are TRBV2 and TRBJ1-1; D is perhaps TRBD1 (6 bases). V was pared by 7 bases and J by 0 bases, with 18 bases between. This CDR3 spans 16 amino acids. Germline V gives CDR1 SNHLY, CDR2 FYNNEI. The CDR3 is CASTPGAGAVNTEAFF. The DNA of the CDR3 is TGTGCCAGCACCCCAGGCGCGGGGGCGGTGAACACTGAAGCTTTCTTT.

The DNA for the CDR3 is TGCAGCGTTGTAGAACGTTTAGAGACCCAGTACTTC. Encoded protein: CSVVERLETQYF. The chain uses TRBV29-1 and TRBJ2-5, with D hard to call. The CDR3 spans 12 residues. Trimming took off 4 bases at V and 4 bases at J, with 10 bases between the two ends. Germline-derived CDR1 and CDR2 are SQVTM and ANQGSEA.

The chain carries TRBV2 and TRBJ2-1, with TRBD2 matching over 10 bases. CDR1 SNHLY and CDR2 FYNNEI come from the germline V gene. The CDR3 runs to 14 residues. V lost 7 bases and J lost 7; bases outside the gene matches: 7. The CDR3 DNA follows: TGTGCCAGCAAGCCAGCGGGAGGGGATAATGAGCAGTTCTTC. This codes for CASKPAGGDNEQFF. The full variable domain, rest sourced from reference TRBV2 and TRBJ2-1, is EPEVTQTPSHQVTQMGQEVILRCVPISNHLYFYWYRQILGQKVEFLVSFYNNEISEKSEIFDDQFSVERPDGSNFTLKIRSTKLEDSAMYFCASKPAGGDNEQFFGPGTRLTVL.

The rearrangement joins TRBV18 to TRBJ1-2; maybe TRBD1 (6 bases). V dropped 2 bases and J dropped 4 bases, with 14 bases sitting between them. The CDR3 spans 15 residues. Per germline, CDR1 KGHSH and CDR2 LQKENI. This CDR3 reads CASSPKARGGYGYTF. The CDR3 DNA is TGTGCCAGCTCACCAAAAGCCAGGGGTGGCTATGGCTACACCTTC.

This clonotype was observed at least ten times. The chain is built from TRBV2 and TRBJ1-1; weak D call: TRBD1 (5 bases). This CDR3 has 13 amino acids. Trimming took off 4 bases at V and 3 bases at J, with 9 bases between the two ends. Germline V gene sequence: CDR1 SNHLY, CDR2 FYNNEI. CDR3 in amino acids: CASSGTGYTEAFF. The CDR3, as DNA: TGTGCCAGCAGTGGAACAGGATACACTGAAGCTTTCTTT.

This clonotype was seen many times. V gene TRBV20-1 combines with J gene TRBJ2-1; 8 positions agree with TRBD2. The CDR3 extends over 15 amino acids. CDR1 and CDR2 (germline): DFQATT, SNEGSKA (reference sequence). J gave up 7 bases and V 3 bases, and 11 bases lay outside the gene matches. CDR3 residues: CSARPGGGNGNEQFF. CDR3 DNA sequence: TGCAGTGCTAGGCCCGGGGGGGGCAACGGGAATGAGCAGTTCTTC.

This clonotype has only a few counts. The chain is built from TRBV20-1 and TRBJ1-2; 9 positions match TRBD1. Looked up from germline, CDR1 is DFQATT and CDR2 is SNEGSKA (reference sequence). Unmatched junction bases numbered 8, after V lost 5 bases and J lost 4 bases. There are 14 residues in the CDR3. The CDR3 DNA sequence: TGCAGTGCTGGGGACGACAGGGGGATCTATGGCTACACCTTC. Translating gives CSAGDDRGIYGYTF.

The J gene is TRBJ1-2, the V gene TRBV5-1; D perhaps matches TRBD1 (5 bases). Germline V gives CDR1 SGHRS, CDR2 YFSETQ. Trimming left V 0 bases short and J 8 bases short, with 11 bases between. This CDR3 comprises 13 residues. The CDR3 nucleotides are TGCGCCAGCAGCTTGGAGAGGGGTCAAGGCTACACCTTC. Its translation is CASSLERGQGYTF.

Ten or more counts support this clonotype. This chain joins TRBV3-1 and TRBJ1-1; D call uncertain. V shed 6 bases and J shed 4 bases, with 6 bases lying between them. This CDR3 is built from 11 residues. The V gene's germline CDR1 is LGHDT and CDR2 YNNKEL (reference sequence). The CDR3 is CASSRTTEAFF. The CDR3 region has the DNA TGTGCCAGCAGTCGTACCACTGAAGCTTTCTTT.